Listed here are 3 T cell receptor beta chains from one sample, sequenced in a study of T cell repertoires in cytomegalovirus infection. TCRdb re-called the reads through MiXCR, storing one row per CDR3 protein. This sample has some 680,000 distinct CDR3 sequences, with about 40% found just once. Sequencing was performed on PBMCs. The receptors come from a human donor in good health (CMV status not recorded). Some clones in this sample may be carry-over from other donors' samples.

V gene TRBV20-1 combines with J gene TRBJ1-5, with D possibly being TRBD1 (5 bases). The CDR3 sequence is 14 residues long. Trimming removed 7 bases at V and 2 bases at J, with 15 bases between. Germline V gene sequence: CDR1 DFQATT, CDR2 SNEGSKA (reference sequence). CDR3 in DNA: TGCAGTGTGAGCGGCCGCAGGGGCAATCAGCCCCAGCATTTT. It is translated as CSVSGRRGNQPQHF.

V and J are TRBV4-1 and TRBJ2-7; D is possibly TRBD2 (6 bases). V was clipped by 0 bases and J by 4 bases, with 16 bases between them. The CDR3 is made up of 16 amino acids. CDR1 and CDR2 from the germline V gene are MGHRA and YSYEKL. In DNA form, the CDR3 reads TGCGCCAGCAGCCAAGATGTCGGGGGTCCTAGATACGAGCAGTACTTC. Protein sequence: CASSQDVGGPRYEQYF.

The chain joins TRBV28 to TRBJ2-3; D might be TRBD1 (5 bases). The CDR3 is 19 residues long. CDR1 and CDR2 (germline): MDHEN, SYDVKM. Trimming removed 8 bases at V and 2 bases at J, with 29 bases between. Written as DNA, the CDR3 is TGTGCCAGCCCGGTAGGTACAGGCGTCCTCACCGACCTCACAGATACGCAGTATTTT. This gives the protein CASPVGTGVLTDLTDTQYF.